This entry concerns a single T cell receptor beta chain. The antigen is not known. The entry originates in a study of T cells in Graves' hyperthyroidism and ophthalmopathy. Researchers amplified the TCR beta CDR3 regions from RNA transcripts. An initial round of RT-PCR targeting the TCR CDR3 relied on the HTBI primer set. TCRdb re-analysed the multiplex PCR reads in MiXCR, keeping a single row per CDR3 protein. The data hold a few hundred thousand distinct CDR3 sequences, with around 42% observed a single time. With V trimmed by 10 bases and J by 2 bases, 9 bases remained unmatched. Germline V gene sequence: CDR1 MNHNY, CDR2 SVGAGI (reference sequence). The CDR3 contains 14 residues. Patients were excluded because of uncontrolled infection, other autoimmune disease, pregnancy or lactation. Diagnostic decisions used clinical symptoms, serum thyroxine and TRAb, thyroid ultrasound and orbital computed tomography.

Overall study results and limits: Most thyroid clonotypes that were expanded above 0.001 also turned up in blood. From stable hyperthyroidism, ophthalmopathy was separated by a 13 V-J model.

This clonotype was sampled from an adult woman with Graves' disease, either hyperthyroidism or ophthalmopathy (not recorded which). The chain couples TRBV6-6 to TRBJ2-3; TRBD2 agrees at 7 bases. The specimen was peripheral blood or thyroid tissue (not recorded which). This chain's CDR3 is CATKTSENTDTQYF. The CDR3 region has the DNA TGTGCCACCAAAACTAGCGAAAACACAGATACGCAGTATTTT.